This paragraph reports one TCR beta chain. The data derive from a study of blood T cell repertoires in COVID-19. TCRdb's copy holds only in-frame clones and misses some; the assay was immunoSEQ multiplex PCR. The sample includes just over 650,000 clones, 85% to 90% of them seen just once. This CDR3 has 12 residues. From germline, CDR1 is SGHNT and CDR2 YYREEE (reference sequence). Trimming removed 3 bases from V and 2 bases from J, with 5 bases in between. The chain joins TRBV5-4 to TRBJ1-2; D call uncertain. The sequence derives from a woman between 18 and 30 years old with acute or convalescent COVID-19. Sequencing was done on a sample of peripheral blood. The CDR3 spells CASSSPNYGYTF. As DNA, the CDR3 is TGTGCCAGCAGCTCCCCAAACTATGGCTACACCTTC.